The 14 T cell receptor beta chains reported below all come from one sample, sequenced in a study of Graves' ophthalmopathy and Graves' hyperthyroidism. Using RNA transcripts, the TCR beta CDR3 regions were amplified. First-round RT-PCR relied on HTBI primers, and a second-round multiplex PCR came next. From the multiplex PCR reads, TCRdb called clonotypes with MiXCR, one entry per CDR3 protein. Of about 740,000 distinct CDR3 sequences listed, 35% to 50% are singletons. Sequencing was done on a sample of peripheral blood. These receptors came from an adult man with Graves' ophthalmopathy.

This clonotype was detected only a few times. The V and J genes are TRBV3-1 and TRBJ2-2; 9 nucleotides agree with TRBD1. J lost 7 bases, V lost 9 bases, and 6 bases had no gene match. The CDR3 runs 13 residues. Germline CDR1 is LGHDT and CDR2 is YNNKEL (reference sequence). CDR3 in amino acids: CASVDRGIGELFF. As DNA, the CDR3 is TGTGCCAGTGTCGACAGGGGGATCGGGGAGCTGTTTTTT.

This clonotype was observed once. The chain uses TRBV5-1 and TRBJ1-5; 12 bases match TRBD1. Per the germline V gene, CDR1 is SGHRS and CDR2 is YFSETQ. The trim removed 0 bases at V and 6 bases at J, leaving 7 bases unmatched. CDR3 length: 17 residues. The CDR3 DNA reads as TGCGCCAGCAGCTTGGTCGGGACAGGGGGCGCGGGTCAGCCCCAGCATTTT. Translated: CASSLVGTGGAGQPQHF.

V usage is TRBV7-9 and J usage is TRBJ1-4; D unresolved. Trimming cost V 4 bases and J 0 bases, with 6 bases left between them. Germline CDR1 is SEHNR and CDR2 is FQNEAQ (reference sequence). The CDR3 has 14 residues. The CDR3 spells CASSWRATNEKLFF. The CDR3 region has the DNA TGTGCCAGCAGCTGGAGGGCAACTAATGAAAAACTGTTTTTT.

The rearrangement joins TRBV12-3 or TRBV12-4 to TRBJ1-6; D not certain. The CDR3 runs to 13 residues. As DNA, the CDR3 is TGTGCTAGTGGTTTGGGCGGGGATTCACCCCTCCACTTT. Protein sequence: CASGLGGDSPLHF.

This clonotype was observed many times. The chain employs TRBV15 and TRBJ1-5; 8 bases fit TRBD1. The CDR3 covers 16 residues. The V and J ends lost 3 bases and 5 bases, in that order; junction bases with no gene match: 9. Germline-derived CDR1 and CDR2 are LNHNV and YYDKDF (reference sequence). CDR3 in DNA: TGTGCCACCAGCAGGGACAGGGTAAGAGTCGATCAGCCCCAGCATTTT. It is translated as CATSRDRVRVDQPQHF.

This clonotype has just a few counts. This chain links TRBV12-3 or TRBV12-4 with TRBJ2-7; TRBD1 aligns across 7 bases. Trimming took 4 bases from V and 7 from J; bases not matched to a gene: 7. The length of the CDR3 is 13 residues. This CDR3 reads CASSSTGAREQYF. CDR3 DNA: TGTGCCAGCAGTTCCACAGGGGCGAGGGAGCAGTACTTC.

This chain connects TRBV6-4 to TRBJ1-4; 8 nucleotides match TRBD1. The CDR3 consists of 14 residues. J was trimmed by 7 bases and V by 2 bases; bases with no gene match: 3. Germline V gene data show CDR1 as MRHNA and CDR2 as SNTAGT. The CDR3 bases are TGTGCCAGCAGTGACCGGGACAGGCTTGAAAAACTGTTTTTT. This sequence encodes CASSDRDRLEKLFF.

A word on this clonotype: Just one base apart from a much larger clone, this may be a read error. This chain uses TRBV24-1 with TRBJ2-5; no definite D call. Germline CDR1 KGHDR, CDR2 SFDVKD. This CDR3 region has 14 residues. CDR3 region: CATKVFWYQEAQYF. For the CDR3, the DNA is TGTGCCACCAAGGTCTTCTGGTACCAAGAGGCCCAGTACTTC.

In its sample, this clonotype was seen once. V usage is TRBV7-4 and J usage is TRBJ2-7; no definite D call. CDR1 SGHVT and CDR2 SQSDAQ come from the germline V gene. The CDR3 consists of 15 residues. The V and J ends lost 6 bases and 6 bases respectively, with 21 bases between them. CDR3 residues: CASSYLTGVMGEQYF. The CDR3 nucleotides are TGTGCCAGCAGTTACCTTACTGGGGTGATGGGCGAGCAGTACTTC.

This chain uses TRBV19 with TRBJ1-2; 10 positions match TRBD1. The germline CDR1 and CDR2 sequences are LNHDA and SQIVND (reference sequence). This CDR3 region has 14 residues. J was trimmed by 4 bases and V by 6 bases; bases with no gene match: 5. This CDR3 reads CASRETGGIYGYTF. Here the CDR3 DNA reads TGTGCCAGTAGAGAGACAGGGGGCATCTATGGCTACACCTTC.

This clonotype was detected only a few times. The rearrangement uses TRBV15 and TRBJ1-2; no definite D call. The CDR3 spans 16 residues. Germline V lookup: CDR1 LNHNV, CDR2 YYDKDF (reference sequence). V lost 10 bases and J lost 2, with 23 bases in between. This CDR3 is CASSTPISGRNYGYTF. The DNA of the CDR3 is TGTGCCAGCAGTACTCCGATCTCTGGACGGAACTATGGCTACACCTTC.

The chain recombines TRBV7-2 with TRBJ2-2; no clear D gene. This CDR3 has 16 residues. Germline V gene sequence: CDR1 SGHTA, CDR2 FQGNSA. The V gene lost 1 base and the J gene lost 0 bases, with 9 bases spanning the gap. The CDR3 region is CASSLGYTTNTGELFF. CDR3 DNA: TGTGCCAGCAGCTTAGGGTACACAACGAACACCGGGGAGCTGTTTTTT. Full variable domain (rest looked up from reference TRBV7-2 and TRBJ2-2): GAGVSQSPSNKVTEKGKDVELRCDPISGHTALYWYRQSLGQGLEFLIYFQGNSAPDKSGLPSDRFSAERTGGSVSTLTIQRTQQEDSAVYLCASSLGYTTNTGELFFGEGSRLTVL.

This clonotype occurred many times. This CDR3 reads CSTNSLFSNYGYTF. DNA of the CDR3: TGCAGCACTAACAGTCTTTTTTCGAACTATGGCTACACCTTC. The chain combines TRBV29-1 with TRBJ1-2; D gene uncertain. CDR1 is SQVTM and CDR2 is ANQGSEA in the germline V gene. V was clipped by 8 bases and J by 2 bases, with 18 bases between them. This CDR3 region has 14 residues.

The chain recombines TRBV7-9 with TRBJ1-2; the D gene is possibly TRBD1 (5 bases). The germline V and J ends were trimmed by 1 base and 7 bases, with 13 bases remaining between them. This CDR3 is built from 14 residues. Germline V gives CDR1 SEHNR, CDR2 FQNEAQ (reference sequence). The DNA for the CDR3 is TGTGCCAGCAGCTTAGGGGTAGCGGGGGGTGGCTACACCTTC. Its protein product is CASSLGVAGGGYTF.